The sequence of this T cell receptor (beta chain) was determined in a study of graft-versus-host responses after intestinal transplantation. Study context: Multivisceral, liver-intestinal, or isolated intestinal transplants were received by the recipients. Uniformly, recipients were administered anti-thymocyte globulin induction with subsequent tacrolimus and steroids for two to three years. The study, taken as a whole, reports: Graft-donor T cell macrochimerism in patients accompanied high graft-versus-host to host-versus-graft clonal ratios in allografts. Among recipient marrow samples, GvH clones were found; some appeared first in ileum or blood.

Regarding this clone: Its specificity is unknown.

The V and J ends lost 2 bases and 0 bases respectively, with 8 bases between them. In germline, CDR1 is ENHRY, CDR2 SYGVKD. The CDR3 is made up of 14 amino acids. Some clones are missing from TCRdb's copy, which holds only in-frame ones; the method was immunoSEQ multiplex PCR. The table has tens of thousands of clones, more than 75% seen once. The origin of this receptor is a human donor who received an intestinal transplant. J is TRBJ2-7 and V is TRBV10-3, with D possibly matching TRBD1 (5 bases). The material was unstimulated CD4+ T cells sorted from spleen or lymph node cells, obtained before intestinal transplant. DNA of the CDR3: TGTGCCATCAGTGAGGGGGCGAGCTCCTACGAGCAGTACTTC. Its translation is CAISEGASSYEQYF.